This T cell receptor (beta chain) was sequenced during a study of blood T cell repertoires in COVID-19. Study background: Donors in the United States, Italy and Spain gave samples during acute or convalescent COVID-19. Nucleic acid was either cDNA or gDNA, and it came from T cells, B-cell-depleted T cells, or PBMCs.

This clone showed up just a few times. Original processing notes: Reference gene primer amplification gave nucleated cell count estimates. TCRdb keeps only in-frame clones here, not all; method: immunoSEQ multiplex PCR. Clone size and the V and J calls come from that table; the DNA yielded D and trimming. The data show approximately 200,000 clones, with approximately 88% seen just once and about 4% held by the top ten. Germline assignment: CDR1 SGHAT and CDR2 FQNNGV. V was clipped by 1 base and J by 13 bases, with 11 bases between them. This CDR3 is built from 13 residues. The receptor was derived from a woman aged 25 to 39 with acute or convalescent COVID-19. The chain carries TRBV11-2 and TRBJ1-6; D is ambiguous. Material: peripheral blood. CDR3 sequence (DNA): TGTGCCAGCAGCTTAGGCCCTATTCACCCCCTCCACTTT. Translating gives CASSLGPIHPLHF.